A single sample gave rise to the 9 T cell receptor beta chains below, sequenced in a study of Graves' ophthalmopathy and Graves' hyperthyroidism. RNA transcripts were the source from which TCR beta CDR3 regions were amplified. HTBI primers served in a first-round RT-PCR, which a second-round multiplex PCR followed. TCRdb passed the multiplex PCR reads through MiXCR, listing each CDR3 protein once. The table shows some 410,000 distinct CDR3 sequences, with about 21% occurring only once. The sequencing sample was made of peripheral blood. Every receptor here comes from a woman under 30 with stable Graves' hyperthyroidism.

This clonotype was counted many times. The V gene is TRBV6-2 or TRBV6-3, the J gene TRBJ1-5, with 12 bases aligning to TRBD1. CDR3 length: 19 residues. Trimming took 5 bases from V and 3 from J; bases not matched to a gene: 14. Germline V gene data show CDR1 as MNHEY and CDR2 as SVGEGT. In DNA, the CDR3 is TGTGCCAGCAGTAGCCGGGGGACAGGGGGCAATTTCCACAATCAGCCCCAGCATTTT. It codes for CASSSRGTGGNFHNQPQHF.

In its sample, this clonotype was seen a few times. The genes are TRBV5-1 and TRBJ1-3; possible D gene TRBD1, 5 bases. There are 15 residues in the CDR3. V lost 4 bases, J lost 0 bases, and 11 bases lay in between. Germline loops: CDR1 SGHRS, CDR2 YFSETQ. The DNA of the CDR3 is TGCGCCAGCAGCACGGAGGGGATCTCTGGAAACACCATATATTTT. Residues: CASSTEGISGNTIYF.

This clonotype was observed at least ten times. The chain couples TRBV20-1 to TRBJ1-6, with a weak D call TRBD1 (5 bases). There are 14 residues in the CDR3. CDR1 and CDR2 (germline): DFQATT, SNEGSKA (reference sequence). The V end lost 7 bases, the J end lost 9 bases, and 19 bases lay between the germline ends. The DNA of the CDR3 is TGCAGTGTGCTCTTCGAGCAGGGCCGTTCACCCCTCCACTTT. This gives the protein CSVLFEQGRSPLHF.

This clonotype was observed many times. DNA for the CDR3: TGCAGTGCTAGAGGGGGGACAGGGTGGGTTGGTTACCAGTACTTC. Its translation: CSARGGTGWVGYQYF. This chain links TRBV20-1 with TRBJ2-5; 9 nucleotides align to TRBD1. CDR3 length: 15 residues. CDR1 and CDR2 from the germline V gene are DFQATT and SNEGSKA (reference sequence). Trimming took 1 base from V and 10 from J; bases not matched to a gene: 13.

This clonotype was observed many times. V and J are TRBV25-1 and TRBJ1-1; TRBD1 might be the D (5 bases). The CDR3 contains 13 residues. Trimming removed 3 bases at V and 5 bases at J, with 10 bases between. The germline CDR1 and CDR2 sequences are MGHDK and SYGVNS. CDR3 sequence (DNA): TGTGCCAGCAGTGAGCGACGGGGGACTGAAGCTTTCTTT. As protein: CASSERRGTEAFF. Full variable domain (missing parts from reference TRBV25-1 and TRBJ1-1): EADIYQTPRYLVIGTGKKITLECSQTMGHDKMYWYQQDPGMELHLIHYSYGVNSTEKGDLSSESTVSRIRTEHFPLTLESARPSHTSQYLCASSERRGTEAFFGQGTRLTVV.

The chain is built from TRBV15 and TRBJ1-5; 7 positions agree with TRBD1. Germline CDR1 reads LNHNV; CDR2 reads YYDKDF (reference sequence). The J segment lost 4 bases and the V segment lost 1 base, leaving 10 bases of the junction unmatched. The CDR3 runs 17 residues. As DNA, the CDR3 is TGTGCCACCAGCAGAGGAAGCACAGGGGTCGGAAATCAGCCCCAGCATTTT. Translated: CATSRGSTGVGNQPQHF.

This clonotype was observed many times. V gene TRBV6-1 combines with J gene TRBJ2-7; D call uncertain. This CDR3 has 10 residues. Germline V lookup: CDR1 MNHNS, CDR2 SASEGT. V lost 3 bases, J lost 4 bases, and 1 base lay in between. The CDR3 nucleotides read TGTGCCAGCAGTGAGTACGAGCAGTACTTC. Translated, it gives CASSEYEQYF.

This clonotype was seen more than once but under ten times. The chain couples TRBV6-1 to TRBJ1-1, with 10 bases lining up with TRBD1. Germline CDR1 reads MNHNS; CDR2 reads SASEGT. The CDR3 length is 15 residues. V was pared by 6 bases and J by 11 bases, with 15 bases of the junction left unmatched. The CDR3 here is CASSAALDRGLGAFF. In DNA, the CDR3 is TGTGCCAGCAGCGCGGCCCTGGACAGGGGGTTGGGTGCTTTCTTT.

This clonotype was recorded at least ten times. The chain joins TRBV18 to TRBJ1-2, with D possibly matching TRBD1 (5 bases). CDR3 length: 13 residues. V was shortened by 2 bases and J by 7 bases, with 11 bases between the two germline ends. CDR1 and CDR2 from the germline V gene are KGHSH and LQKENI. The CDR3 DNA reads TGTGCCAGCTCACCATCAGGGAGGGCTGGCTACACCTTC. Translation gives CASSPSGRAGYTF.